Listed here are 16 T cell receptor beta chains from one sample, sequenced in a study of blood T cell repertoires in COVID-19. Generated by immunoSEQ multiplex PCR, the TCRdb table keeps only in-frame clones and is missing some. The profile shows around 140,000 clones, 80% to 85% of them singletons. Sequencing input: peripheral blood. The source is a human donor in a cohort sampled during active COVID-19.

The chain combines TRBV5-1 with TRBJ1-1, with a tentative D call TRBD1 (5 bases). Germline CDR1 is SGHRS and CDR2 is YFSETQ. Trimming left V 2 bases short and J 7 bases short, with 15 bases between. This CDR3 spans 14 amino acids. The CDR3 DNA reads TGCGCCAGCAGCTTTAAGGGGCGGGACGATGAAGCTTTCTTT. Protein: CASSFKGRDDEAFF.

The chain is built from TRBV24-1 and TRBJ1-5, with TRBD1 matching 11 bases. The junction had 5 bases not matched to a gene; V was cut back by 3 bases and J by 2 bases. Germline V gives CDR1 KGHDR, CDR2 SFDVKD. The CDR3 runs to 17 residues. The CDR3 nucleotides are TGTGCCACCAGTGATCCCCGGACAGGGGGCGGCAATCAGCCCCAGCATTTT. Translating gives CATSDPRTGGGNQPQHF.

This sequence joins TRBV18 and TRBJ2-7; D is ambiguous. Between the trimmed V and J ends, which lost 5 bases and 3 bases, there was a span of 8 bases. Germline CDR1 and CDR2: KGHSH and LQKENI. The CDR3 has 12 residues. CDR3 nucleotides: TGTGCCAGCTCAAATGTCGGCTACGAGCAGTACTTC. Translation gives CASSNVGYEQYF.

The chain links TRBV7-3 to TRBJ2-1; weak D call: TRBD1 (6 bases). Germline-derived CDR1 and CDR2 are SGHTA and FQGTGA. V lost 5 bases to trimming and J lost 6 bases, with 17 bases between them. The CDR3 has 15 residues. The DNA of the CDR3 is TGTGCCAGCAGCCTAAGTCCGGCAGGGGCCAATGAGCAGTTCTTC. Translated, it gives CASSLSPAGANEQFF.

The chain has TRBV19 and TRBJ2-7; D possibly corresponds to TRBD2 (6 bases). Germline lookup yields CDR1 LNHDA and CDR2 SQIVND (reference sequence). V was cut by 3 bases and J by 0 bases, with 12 bases left in between. This CDR3 is 15 amino acids long. This CDR3 is CASSIGGNPSYEQYF. CDR3 bases: TGTGCCAGTAGTATCGGGGGAAACCCCTCCTACGAGCAGTACTTC.

The chain carries TRBV28 and TRBJ2-7, with 7 bases that match TRBD1. V dropped 6 bases and J dropped 5; count of bases not matched to a gene: 13. The germline V gene has CDR1 MDHEN and CDR2 SYDVKM. The CDR3 sequence is 15 residues long. CDR3 DNA: TGTGCCAGCAGCCGTTTAGCAACAGGGGTCCACGAGCAGTACTTC. This codes for CASSRLATGVHEQYF. Together with reference TRBV28 and TRBJ2-7, the CDR3 gives the full variable domain: DVKVTQSSRYLVKRTGEKVFLECVQDMDHENMFWYRQDPGLGLRLIYFSYDVKMKEKGDIPEGYSVSREKKERFSLILESASTNQTSMYLCASSRLATGVHEQYFGPGTRLTVT.

This sequence joins TRBV7-9 and TRBJ2-7; TRBD1 matches 7 bases. The V gene's germline CDR1 is SEHNR and CDR2 FQNEAQ (reference sequence). This CDR3 contains 12 residues. V was pared by 5 bases and J by 6 bases, with 4 bases of the junction left unmatched. CDR3 coding DNA: TGTGCCAGCAGCCTTTACAGGGGCGAGCAGTACTTC. Encoded protein: CASSLYRGEQYF.

This clone showed up just once. This chain uses TRBV7-3 with TRBJ2-1; the D gene is possibly TRBD2 (5 bases). V was shortened by 6 bases and J by 8 bases, with 17 bases between the two germline ends. The germline gives CDR1 SGHTA, CDR2 FQGTGA. There are 14 residues in the CDR3. The CDR3 region is CASRPSGVFHEQFF. CDR3 bases: TGTGCCAGCAGGCCATCCGGGGTTTTCCATGAGCAGTTCTTC.

The chain's CDR3 is CASSPLEVEQFF. The CDR3 coding sequence is TGTGCCAGCAGCCCATTGGAGGTTGAGCAGTTCTTC. This rearrangement joins TRBV12-3 or TRBV12-4 to TRBJ2-1; a possible D gene is TRBD2 (5 bases). Trimming removed 6 bases at V and 9 bases at J, with 12 bases between. The CDR3 loop spans 12 amino acids.

A word on this clone: Other DNA sequences from this sample encode an identical CDR3 as well. The chain combines TRBV29-1 with TRBJ2-3, with D tentatively TRBD1 (5 bases). Trimming left V 4 bases short and J 0 bases short, with 8 bases between. Looked up from germline, CDR1 is SQVTM and CDR2 is ANQGSEA. The length of the CDR3 is 13 residues. For the CDR3, the DNA is TGCAGCGTTGTGGCAGGGAGCACAGATACGCAGTATTTT. It specifies CSVVAGSTDTQYF.

The chain joins TRBV21-1 to TRBJ2-6; the table's D call of TRBD1 was not tested on the DNA. TRBV21-1 is a known pseudogene. This CDR3 contains 20 residues. The CDR3 DNA is TGTGCCAGCAGCACCCGACAGGGGGCTATAAGGAGCTCTGGGGCCAACGTCCTGACTTTC. Its protein product is CASSTRQGAIRSSGANVLTF.

The V call is TRBV19, the J call TRBJ2-7; 10 nucleotides agree with TRBD2. V shed 9 bases and J 0 bases; nucleotides not matched to a gene: 8. The CDR3 consists of 15 residues. Germline assignment: CDR1 LNHDA and CDR2 SQIVND (reference sequence). CDR3 sequence: CASASRTSGSYEQYF. Written as DNA, the CDR3 is TGTGCCAGCGCCTCTCGGACTAGCGGCTCCTACGAGCAGTACTTC.

V gene TRBV10-3 combines with J gene TRBJ2-7; TRBD1 matches at 8 bases. This CDR3 is 14 amino acids long. J gave up 3 bases and V 2 bases, and 3 bases lay outside the gene matches. Per germline, CDR1 ENHRY and CDR2 SYGVKD. This CDR3 is CAISEGTGGYEQYF. For the CDR3, the DNA is TGTGCCATCAGTGAGGGAACAGGGGGCTACGAGCAGTACTTC.

The V and J genes are TRBV9 and TRBJ1-5; 9 positions match TRBD1. The CDR3 is 14 residues long. Trimming at V came to 3 bases and at J to 6 bases, leaving 4 bases not matched to a gene. The germline gives CDR1 SGDLS, CDR2 YYNGEE. The DNA for the CDR3 is TGTGCCAGCAGCGGAGGGACAGGGAGTCAGCCCCAGCATTTT. This sequence encodes CASSGGTGSQPQHF.

This sequence joins TRBV6-6 and TRBJ1-5, with 9 bases aligning to TRBD1. This CDR3 has 14 amino acids. The V gene end was trimmed by 7 bases and the J gene end by 5 bases; junction bases not matched to a gene: 6. From germline, CDR1 is MNHNY and CDR2 SVGAGI (reference sequence). CDR3 DNA sequence: TGTGCCAGCACCCCGACAGGGGGGGATCAGCCCCAGCATTTT. As protein: CASTPTGGDQPQHF.

This clone was detected a few times. V is TRBV7-9 and J is TRBJ1-2; 9 bases fit TRBD1. Germline V gene lookup returns CDR1 SEHNR and CDR2 FQNEAQ (reference sequence). The CDR3 extends over 13 amino acids. V was pared by 5 bases and J by 4 bases, with 2 bases of the junction left unmatched. CDR3 sequence: CASSPGQGYGYTF. In DNA form, the CDR3 reads TGTGCCAGCAGCCCGGGACAGGGCTATGGCTACACCTTC.